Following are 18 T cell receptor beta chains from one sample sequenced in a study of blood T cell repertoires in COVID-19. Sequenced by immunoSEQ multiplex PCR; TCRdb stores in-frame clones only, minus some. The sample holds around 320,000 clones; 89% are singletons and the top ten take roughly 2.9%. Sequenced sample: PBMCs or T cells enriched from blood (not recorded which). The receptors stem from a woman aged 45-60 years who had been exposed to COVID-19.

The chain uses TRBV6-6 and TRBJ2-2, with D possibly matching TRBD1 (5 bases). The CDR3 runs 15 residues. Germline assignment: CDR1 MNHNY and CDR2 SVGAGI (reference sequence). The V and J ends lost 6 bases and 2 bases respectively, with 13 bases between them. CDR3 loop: CASSKGLINTGELFF. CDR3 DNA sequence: TGTGCCAGCAGCAAGGGGCTTATAAACACCGGGGAGCTGTTTTTT.

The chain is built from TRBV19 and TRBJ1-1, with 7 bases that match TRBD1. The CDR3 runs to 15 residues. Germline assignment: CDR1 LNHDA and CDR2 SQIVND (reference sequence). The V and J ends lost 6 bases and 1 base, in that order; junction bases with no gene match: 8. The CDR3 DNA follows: TGTGCCAGTAGCTATCACAGGGGAAGGAACACTGAAGCTTTCTTT. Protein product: CASSYHRGRNTEAFF.

The CDR3 loop reads CASSQQGALTPGNTIYF. The CDR3 DNA is TGTGCCAGCTCACAGCAGGGGGCCCTTACCCCTGGAAACACCATATATTTT. The rearrangement links TRBV18 to TRBJ1-3, with 8 bases identical to TRBD1. The CDR3 contains 17 residues. V was pared by 4 bases and J by 2 bases, with 10 bases of the junction left unmatched. Germline V gene sequence: CDR1 KGHSH, CDR2 LQKENI.

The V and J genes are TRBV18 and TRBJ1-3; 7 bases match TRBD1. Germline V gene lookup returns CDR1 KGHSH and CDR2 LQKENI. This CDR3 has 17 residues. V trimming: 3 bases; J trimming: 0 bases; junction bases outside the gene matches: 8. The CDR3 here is CASSPTTGMGSGNTIYF. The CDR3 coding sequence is TGTGCCAGCTCACCCACGACAGGGATGGGCTCTGGAAACACCATATATTTT.

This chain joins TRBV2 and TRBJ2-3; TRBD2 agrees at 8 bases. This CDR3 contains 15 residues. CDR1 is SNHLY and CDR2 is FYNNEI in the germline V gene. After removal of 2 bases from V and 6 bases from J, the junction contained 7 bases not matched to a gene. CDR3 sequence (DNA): TGTGCCAGCAGTGAAAGGGCGACTAGCGCCGATACGCAGTATTTT. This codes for CASSERATSADTQYF. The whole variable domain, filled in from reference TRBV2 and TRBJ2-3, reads EPEVTQTPSHQVTQMGQEVILRCVPISNHLYFYWYRQILGQKVEFLVSFYNNEISEKSEIFDDQFSVERPDGSNFTLKIRSTKLEDSAMYFCASSERATSADTQYFGPGTRLTVL.

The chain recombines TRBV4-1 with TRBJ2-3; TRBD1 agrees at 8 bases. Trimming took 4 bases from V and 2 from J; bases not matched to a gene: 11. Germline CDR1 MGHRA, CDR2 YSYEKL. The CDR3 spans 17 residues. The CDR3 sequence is CASSPGAGGRITDTQYF. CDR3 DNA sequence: TGCGCCAGCAGCCCAGGGGCAGGGGGCCGCATCACAGATACGCAGTATTTT.

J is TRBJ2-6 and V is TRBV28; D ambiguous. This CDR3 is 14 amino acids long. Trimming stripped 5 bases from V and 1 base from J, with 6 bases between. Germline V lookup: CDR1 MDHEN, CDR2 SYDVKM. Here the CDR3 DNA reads TGTGCCAGCAGTGTGAGATCTGGGGCCAACGTCCTGACTTTC. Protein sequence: CASSVRSGANVLTF.

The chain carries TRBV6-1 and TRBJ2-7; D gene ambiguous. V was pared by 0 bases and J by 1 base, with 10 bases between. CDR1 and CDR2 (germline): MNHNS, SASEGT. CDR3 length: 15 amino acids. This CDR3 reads CASSEAEDYSYEQYF. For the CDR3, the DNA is TGTGCCAGCAGTGAAGCTGAGGATTATTCCTACGAGCAGTACTTC.

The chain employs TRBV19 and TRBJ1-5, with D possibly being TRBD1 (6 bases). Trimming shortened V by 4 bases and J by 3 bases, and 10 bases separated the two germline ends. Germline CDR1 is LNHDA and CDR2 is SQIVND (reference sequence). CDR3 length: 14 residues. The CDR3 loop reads CASSTQGYNQPQHF. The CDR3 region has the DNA TGTGCCAGTAGTACTCAGGGGTACAATCAGCCCCAGCATTTT.

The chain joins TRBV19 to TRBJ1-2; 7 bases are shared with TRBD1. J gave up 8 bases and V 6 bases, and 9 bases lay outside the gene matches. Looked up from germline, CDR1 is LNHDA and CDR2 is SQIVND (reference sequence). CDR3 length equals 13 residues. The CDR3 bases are TGTGCCAGTAGCCTGACAGGGTTCCTCGGCTACACCTTC. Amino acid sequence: CASSLTGFLGYTF.

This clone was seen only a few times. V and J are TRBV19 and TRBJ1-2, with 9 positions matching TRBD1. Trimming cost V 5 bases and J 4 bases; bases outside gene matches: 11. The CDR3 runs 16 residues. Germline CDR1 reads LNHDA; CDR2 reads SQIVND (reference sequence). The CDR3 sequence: CASSPLGTGPGYGYTF. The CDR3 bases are TGTGCCAGTAGTCCCCTCGGGACAGGGCCTGGCTATGGCTACACCTTC.

The CDR3 loop is CASSQDPRRGTYEQYF. The CDR3 nucleotides are TGCGCCAGCAGCCAAGACCCCCGGAGAGGGACCTACGAGCAGTACTTC. The gene calls are TRBV4-1 and TRBJ2-7, with a tentative D call TRBD2 (5 bases). V lost 0 bases to trimming and J lost 2 bases, with 14 bases between them. The CDR3 runs to 16 residues. In germline, CDR1 is MGHRA, CDR2 YSYEKL.

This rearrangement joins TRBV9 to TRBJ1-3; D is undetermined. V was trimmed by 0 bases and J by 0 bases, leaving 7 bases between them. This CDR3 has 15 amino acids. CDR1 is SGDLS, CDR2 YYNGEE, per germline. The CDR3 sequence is CASSVDTLSGNTIYF. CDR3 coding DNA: TGTGCCAGCAGCGTAGATACTCTCTCTGGAAACACCATATATTTT.

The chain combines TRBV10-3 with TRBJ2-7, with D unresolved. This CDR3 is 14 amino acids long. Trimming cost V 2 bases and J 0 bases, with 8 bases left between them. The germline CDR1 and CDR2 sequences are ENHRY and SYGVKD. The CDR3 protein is CAISEVQYSYEQYF. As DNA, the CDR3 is TGTGCCATCAGTGAGGTACAGTACTCCTACGAGCAGTACTTC.

The CDR3 spells CASSRSGGQETQYF. The DNA of the CDR3 is TGCGCCAGCAGTCGTAGCGGGGGACAAGAGACCCAGTACTTC. This sequence joins TRBV10-2 and TRBJ2-5, with 9 bases aligning to TRBD2. The germline V gene encodes CDR1 WSHSY and CDR2 SAAADI. This CDR3 is 14 amino acids long. V was pared by 5 bases and J by 2 bases, with 3 bases of the junction left unmatched.

The CDR3 is CASSLGRGFTGNTIYF. The CDR3 nucleotides read TGTGCCAGCAGCTTAGGTAGAGGCTTCACTGGAAACACCATATATTTT. The chain has TRBV11-2 and TRBJ1-3, with D unresolved. Per germline, CDR1 SGHAT and CDR2 FQNNGV. V gave up 1 base and J gave up 2 bases, with 12 bases separating them. The CDR3 length is 16 residues.

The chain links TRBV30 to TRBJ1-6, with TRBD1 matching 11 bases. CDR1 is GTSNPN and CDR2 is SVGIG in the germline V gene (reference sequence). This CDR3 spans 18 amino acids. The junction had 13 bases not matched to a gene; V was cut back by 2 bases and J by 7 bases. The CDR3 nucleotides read TGTGCCTGGAGTCGCTGGACAGGGGGCGCGATGGGGAATTCACCCCTCCACTTT. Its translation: CAWSRWTGGAMGNSPLHF.

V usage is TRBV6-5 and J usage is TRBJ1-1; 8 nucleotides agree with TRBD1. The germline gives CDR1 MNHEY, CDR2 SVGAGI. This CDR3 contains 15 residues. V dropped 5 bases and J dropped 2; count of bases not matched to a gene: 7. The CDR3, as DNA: TGTGCCAGCAGTACCGGACAGGGATTAAACACTGAAGCTTTCTTT. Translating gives CASSTGQGLNTEAFF.